The present T cell receptor beta chain was sequenced within a study of regulatory T cells in long-lasting Graves disease (dated by TCRdb to the early 2020s). Turning to the overall study: In the newly diagnosed Graves' disease group, patients had been taking antithyroid drugs for less than 3 months. Patients with persistent Graves' disease were compared with patients with newly diagnosed Graves' disease using TCR sequencing and RNA sequencing of peripheral blood. The study took place in China and was registered as a clinical trial. A total of roughly 33 samples underwent TCR sequencing: about 13 from persistent and around 20 from newly diagnosed Graves' disease patients.

The cysteine opens and the phenylalanine closes a CDR3 of 15 amino acids. CDR3 DNA is the only sequence kept; it has 45 bases, read in frame from the first base. V sheds 3 bases and J sheds 4 bases, leaving 13 bases between their ends. What the work shows at the level of the full study, not this receptor alone: Persistent disease showed preferential use of TRBV28, TRBJ1-2 and TRBJ2-5, whereas newly diagnosed disease favored TRBV20-1 and TRBJ2-1. More public clonotypes were shared among persistent patients (around 3,000) than among newly diagnosed patients (just under 1,000). Persistent Graves' disease patients showed lower TCR Shannon entropy and fewer highly expanded clones than newly diagnosed patients, suggesting clonal expansion. Because the primary lesion, thyroid tissue, could not be accessed, the study looked at peripheral blood alone. As a limitation, the authors acknowledged that the small sample size may reduce accuracy. Sequencing and analysis were restricted to the TCR beta chain.

This clonotype was seen a handful of times. Its antigen is unknown. The record has no base qualities; no much larger clone is one base away. Library prep was done by multiplex PCR. Instrument on record: Illumina HiSeq 4000. CDR3 regions were amplified by Arm-PCR with iRepertoire HTBI primers to construct TCR beta libraries. Gel purification was performed on PCR products prior to sequencing. In the source study's methods: Gene usage analysis of CDR3 amino acid clonotypes used the approximately 62 TRBV and approximately 13 TRBJ segments found across samples. COPE and FqMerger were used to merge the filtered high-quality paired reads into contigs. BLAST was used to align contigs to the IMGT TRBV, TRBD and TRBJ reference genes, and CDR3 was defined following IMGT. Clonotypes above 0.1% frequency were classified as highly expanded clones. Repertoire diversity was measured by Shannon entropy, and V-J evenness by the Gini coefficient. Public clonotypes were defined as clonotypes shared by more than one individual. Using fastp at Q25 and MiXCR, TCRdb reprocessed the public reads and kept productive beta chains. For every CDR3 protein sequence, its rows merge into one entry that carries the most common genes and DNA. The V and J calls reflect TCRdb's pipeline rather than the authors' work. This sample comprises about 530,000 distinct CDR3 sequences, about 16% of them detected only once. The ten largest clones represent around a quarter of the sample.

The time point label of this sample denotes: newly diagnosed GD, antithyroid drugs for less than 3 months. For both TCR sequencing and RNA sequencing, RNA was extracted from PBMCs in TRIzol. The diagnosis of Graves' disease was made according to American Thyroid Association guidelines. The patients came from an endocrinology department in Xi'an, China. Each patient gave roughly 8.4 milliliters of peripheral blood, collected in an EDTA anticoagulant tube. PBMCs were isolated by Ficoll Paque Plus density gradient separation without further T cell sorting. An Agilent 2100 Bioanalyzer and agarose gel were used to check RNA quality, and a NanoDrop 2000 was used to measure RNA concentration. The sample also formed part of further work on T cells in Graves' hyperthyroidism and ophthalmopathy. Per the second study: Stable Graves' hyperthyroidism was defined as no progression to ophthalmopathy during 18 months of follow-up. The hyperthyroidism patients were between 18 and 65 years old and newly diagnosed, with a disease duration of less than 2 months. Patients with uncontrolled infections, other autoimmune diseases, pregnancy or lactation were excluded. Clinical symptoms, serum thyroxine and TRAb, thyroid ultrasound, and orbital computed tomography formed the basis for the diagnoses. A first-round RT-PCR of the TCR CDR3 used the HTBI primer set with the Qiagen OneStep RT-PCR kit. Most expanded thyroid clonotypes (frequency above 0.001) were also detected in blood, suggesting blood repertoires may reflect thyroid immune responses. A model built on a 13 V-J signature distinguished ophthalmopathy from stable hyperthyroidism, reaching 87.88% sensitivity and around 81% specificity in cross-validation and 80%/75% in testing. During validation, the model predicted progression to ophthalmopathy a median of about 5.9 months ahead of onset, with 70.59% sensitivity and more than 72% specificity. TCR V-J signatures able to tell the groups apart were searched for in a discovery cohort of approximately 95 patients, of whom over 40 had Graves' ophthalmopathy and around 58 had stable Graves' hyperthyroidism. Whether ophthalmopathy could be predicted prospectively was tested in an independent validation cohort made up of approximately 19 hyperthyroidism patients plus 17 patients who later progressed to ophthalmopathy. For training and testing, the 100 or so patients in the discovery cohort were randomly divided in a 7:3 ratio. The study also compared thyroid tissue and blood T-cell repertoires from more than 5 Graves' hyperthyroidism patients. After sampling, hyperthyroidism patients received methimazole starting at 30 mg daily, and ophthalmopathy patients received high-dose intravenous methylprednisolone. Libraries were constructed in a second round of multiplex PCR, after which size selection and purification were performed. Sequencing of the libraries was done on an Illumina HiSeq2000 using paired-end 100 bp reads. Raw data were processed with SOAPnuke, discarding reads with adapters, uncalled bases, mean Phred below 15, or no exact constant-primer or identifier match. High-quality paired reads were merged using COPE v1.2.5, and each unique nucleotide sequence was defined as a clonotype. MiTCR v1.1 was used to align the clonotypes against IMGT TRBV, TRBD and TRBJ reference segments. The analysis included only V-J combinations with a frequency above 0.0001, which together covered around 99% of the repertoires. A TCS score was defined as the ratio between F50 (clonal expansion) and ExV (chaos), using BLOSUM62-based TCRdist between CDR3 peptides within each V-J. Welch's t-statistics and random forest reduced around 550 V-J features to under 15, which were used in a naive Bayes classifier (R e1071). No statistical method was used to fix the sample size in advance, and group allocation was not hidden from the investigators. TCR Vbeta CDR3 sequencing of roughly 140 peripheral blood samples (more than 40 ophthalmopathy, approximately 80 hyperthyroidism and roughly 17 progressor patients) is reported in the paper.

The source is a woman aged 35 to 59 with Graves disease. Donor details come from another sample of the same person, matched by shared clones. The sample was peripheral blood mononuclear cells (PBMCs), taken at new diagnosis, from a patient treated with antithyroid drugs. The rearranged segments are TRBV12-3 or TRBV12-4 and TRBJ1-5; D gene: possibly TRBD1, on 5 matching bases. The CDR3 region: CASSFSEQANQPQHF. The nucleotide sequence is TGTGCCAGCAGTTTCTCCGAACAGGCTAATCAGCCCCAGCATTTT.